The next 30 T cell receptor beta chains were all read from a single sample in a study of T and B cells in COVID-19 patients. TRB was amplified from about 260-540 ng of blood genomic DNA. TRB rearrangements were amplified by multiplex PCR with BIOMED2 TRB-A/B primers. TCRdb redid the calling of the multiplex PCR reads with MiXCR, one entry per CDR3 protein. The data show several thousand distinct CDR3 sequences, 30% to 45% seen once. The sequencing sample was made of blood. The receptors stem from a human donor with active COVID-19.

This clonotype has just a few counts. The chain links TRBV6-1 to TRBJ2-5; D uncertain. Germline CDR1 MNHNS, CDR2 SASEGT. This CDR3 region has 12 residues. V was clipped by 3 bases and J by 5 bases, with 7 bases between them. The CDR3 nucleotides are TGTGCCAGCAGTGAGCTATGGGAGACCCAGTACTTC. Translation: CASSELWETQYF.

This clonotype was seen a few times. This chain uses TRBV5-4 with TRBJ2-2, with a weak D call TRBD1 (6 bases). The CDR3 has 15 residues. Germline CDR1 and CDR2: SGHNT and YYREEE (reference sequence). Trimming took 4 bases from V and 3 from J, leaving 13 bases between them. CDR3 nucleotides: TGTGCCAGCAGCCCTGACAGGCCAGACACCGGGGAGCTGTTTTTT. This translates into CASSPDRPDTGELFF.

V usage is TRBV6-5 and J usage is TRBJ1-1; D might be TRBD1 (6 bases). The CDR3 is 15 residues long. Trimming removed 7 bases from V and 6 bases from J, with 21 bases in between. The germline V gene has CDR1 MNHEY and CDR2 SVGAGI. Here the CDR3 DNA reads TGTGCCAGCACTAAGCCCACAGGGCAGATAGCTGAAGCTTTCTTT. Its protein is CASTKPTGQIAEAFF.

The chain has TRBV12-3 or TRBV12-4 and TRBJ1-3; D remains unclear. Trimming cost V 6 bases and J 0 bases, with 9 bases left between them. The CDR3 is made up of 14 amino acids. This chain's CDR3 is CASSLRTSGNTIYF. The DNA for the CDR3 is TGTGCCAGCAGCCTAAGGACCTCTGGAAACACCATATATTTT.

This sequence joins TRBV6-1 and TRBJ2-2; D not certain. Germline CDR1 MNHNS, CDR2 SASEGT. The CDR3 totals 15 residues. V gave up 10 bases and J gave up 4 bases, with 19 bases separating them. CDR3 loop: CAICSTFMGTGELFF. Here the CDR3 DNA reads TGTGCCATTTGTTCCACCTTCATGGGCACCGGGGAGCTGTTTTTT.

The count of this clonotype is one. The chain couples TRBV6-2 or TRBV6-3 to TRBJ2-1, with 9 bases that match TRBD2. V lost 4 bases to trimming and J lost 6 bases; unmatched junction nucleotides: 7. CDR1 is MNHEY, CDR2 SVGEGT, per germline. The CDR3 runs to 15 residues. Here the CDR3 DNA reads TGTGCCAGCAGTTCAGGGGTGCGGGAGGGCAATGAGCAGTTCTTC. Translating it yields CASSSGVREGNEQFF.

This clonotype was counted between two and nine times. The chain employs TRBV6-5 and TRBJ1-4; D uncertain. V lost 6 bases, J lost 4 bases, and 9 bases lay in between. CDR3 size: 13 residues. CDR1 is MNHEY and CDR2 is SVGAGI in the germline V gene. CDR3 residues: CASRLPGNEKLFF. CDR3 bases: TGTGCCAGCAGGCTCCCCGGTAATGAAAAACTGTTTTTT.

On this clonotype: Sequence at one end of the junction differs from germline and may be a read error. The chain joins TRBV5-6 to TRBJ2-3; TRBD2 agrees at 9 bases. CDR1 and CDR2 from the germline V gene are SGHDT and YYEEEE. The CDR3 has 16 residues. CDR3: CASSQDSGLATDTQYF. CDR3 nucleotides: TGCGCCAGCAGCCAAGATTCGGGACTAGCTACAGATACGCAGTATTTT.

J is TRBJ1-1 and V is TRBV5-4, with TRBD1 identical over 7 bases. The CDR3 spans 15 residues. Germline CDR1 reads SGHNT; CDR2 reads YYREEE (reference sequence). V gave up 4 bases and J gave up 0 bases; unmatched junction bases: 6. CDR3 bases: TGTGCCAGCAGCCAGCGACAGGGAATGAACACTGAAGCTTTCTTT. Protein: CASSQRQGMNTEAFF.

This clonotype was picked up one time. V is TRBV27 and J is TRBJ2-7; 9 positions match TRBD1. The CDR3 runs 17 residues. The germline V gene encodes CDR1 MNHEY and CDR2 SMNVEV (reference sequence). The V and J ends lost 5 bases and 4 bases, in that order; junction bases with no gene match: 15. The CDR3 loop reads CASSLHPTDRGRYEQYF. CDR3 in DNA: TGTGCCAGCAGTCTTCATCCTACGGACAGGGGTCGTTACGAGCAGTACTTC.

The V call is TRBV13, the J call TRBJ2-1, with D unclear. In germline, CDR1 is PRHDT, CDR2 FYEKMQ (reference sequence). This CDR3 spans 15 amino acids. V shed 6 bases and J shed 0 bases, with 12 bases lying between them. CDR3 amino acids: CASRLQEGSYNEQFF. CDR3 in DNA: TGTGCCAGCAGGCTCCAGGAAGGCTCCTACAATGAGCAGTTCTTC.

This clonotype occurred a few times. The chain employs TRBV6-5 and TRBJ2-7; perhaps TRBD1 as D (5 bases). Between the trimmed V and J ends, which lost 10 bases and 3 bases, there was a span of 16 bases. This CDR3 has 13 residues. The germline V gene encodes CDR1 MNHEY and CDR2 SVGAGI. In nucleotides, the CDR3 is TGTGCCACACTTCAAGGGGCCGACTACGAGCAGTACTTC. This encodes CATLQGADYEQYF.

V usage is TRBV5-1 and J usage is TRBJ2-5, with TRBD2 matching 11 bases. The CDR3 length is 13 residues. J lost 7 bases, V lost 5 bases, and 4 bases had no gene match. Germline V gives CDR1 SGHRS, CDR2 YFSETQ. The CDR3 bases are TGCGCCAGCAGACTAGCGGGAGAGGGGACCCAGTACTTC. Its protein is CASRLAGEGTQYF.

In its sample, this clonotype was seen a few times. CDR3 protein: CASSIAANTEAFF. CDR3 sequence (DNA): TGTGCCAGTAGTATAGCAGCGAACACTGAAGCTTTCTTT. This chain connects TRBV19 to TRBJ1-1; D is unclear. Between the trimmed V and J ends, which lost 1 base and 1 base, there was a span of 4 bases. The CDR3 sequence is 13 residues long. CDR1 is LNHDA and CDR2 is SQIVND in the germline V gene (reference sequence).

The chain links TRBV6-5 to TRBJ2-7; no reliable D call. This CDR3 region has 17 residues. Per the germline V gene, CDR1 is MNHEY and CDR2 is SVGAGI. The V and J ends lost 7 bases and 1 base respectively, with 23 bases between them. The CDR3 sequence: CASTARRVSAGSYEQYF. The CDR3 bases are TGTGCCAGCACCGCACGAAGGGTCAGCGCAGGTTCCTACGAGCAGTACTTC.

A word on this clonotype: With a much larger clone just one base away, this may be a read error. The chain recombines TRBV6-6 with TRBJ2-7, with TRBD2 matching over 7 bases. The CDR3 covers 15 residues. Germline V gives CDR1 MNHNY, CDR2 SVGAGI (reference sequence). The V segment lost 1 base and the J segment 4 bases; nucleotides outside the gene matches: 7. CDR3: CASSYLRGLRYEQYF. DNA for the CDR3: TGTGCCAGCAGTTACTTGAGGGGACTAAGATACGAGCAGTACTTC.

The genes are TRBV14 and TRBJ2-7, with D maybe TRBD1 (5 bases). The CDR3 sequence is 14 residues long. CDR1 is SGHDN, CDR2 FVKESK, per germline. Trimming pared 4 bases from V and 5 bases from J, leaving 15 bases between. CDR3 sequence (DNA): TGTGCCAGCAGCCCACGGGCTCCAGGGAACGAGCAGTACTTC. Protein sequence: CASSPRAPGNEQYF.

With respect to this clonotype: A read error may produce the germline difference seen at one junction end. The gene calls are TRBV11-3 and TRBJ2-1; D call uncertain. The CDR3 sequence is 14 residues long. The germline gives CDR1 SGHNT, CDR2 YENEEA. In DNA form, the CDR3 reads TGTGCCAGTAGTGAGCGTTTCTCCTACAATGAGCGGTTCTTC. Translating it yields CASSERFSYNERFF. Together with reference TRBV11-3 and TRBJ2-1, the CDR3 gives the full variable domain: EAGVVQSPRYKIIEKKQPVAFWCNPISGHNTLYWYLQNLGQGPELLIRYENEEAVDDSQLPKDRFSAERLKGVDSTLKIQPAELGDSAVYLCASSERFSYNERFFGPGTRLTVL.

The table lists this clonotype with a few counts. This sequence joins TRBV29-1 and TRBJ1-1; weak D call: TRBD1 (5 bases). Germline assignment: CDR1 SQVTM and CDR2 ANQGSEA. This CDR3 comprises 13 residues. V was clipped by 7 bases and J by 5 bases, with 17 bases between them. CDR3 region: CSAHGGGGTEAFF. CDR3 DNA: TGCAGCGCACACGGGGGAGGAGGGACTGAAGCTTTCTTT. The variable domain in full, with the rest retrieved from reference TRBV29-1 and TRBJ1-1, is SAVISQKPSRDICQRGTSLTIQCQVDSQVTMMFWYRQQPGQSLTLIATANQGSEATYESGFVIDKFPISRPNLTFSTLTVSNMSPEDSSIYLCSAHGGGGTEAFFGQGTRLTVV.

V gene TRBV6-5 combines with J gene TRBJ2-7; D is tentatively TRBD1 or TRBD2 (5 bases each). The CDR3 consists of 13 residues. Per the germline V gene, CDR1 is MNHEY and CDR2 is SVGAGI. V was cut by 7 bases and J by 3 bases, with 13 bases left in between. CDR3 protein: CASTRDGRYEQYF. As DNA, the CDR3 is TGTGCCAGCACCCGGGACGGTCGCTACGAGCAGTACTTC.

Sample share makes this clonotype large. The CDR3 spells CASSYRPRDTQYF. CDR3 sequence (DNA): TGTGCCAGCAGTTACCGACCACGAGATACGCAGTATTTT. V and J are TRBV6-2 or TRBV6-3 and TRBJ2-3; D gene uncertain. Trimming stripped 2 bases from V and 5 bases from J, with 8 bases between. Germline V gene data show CDR1 as MNHEY and CDR2 as SVGEGT. This CDR3 has 13 amino acids.

This sequence joins TRBV6-5 and TRBJ2-7; possibly TRBD1 for D (8 bases). The CDR3 spans 15 residues. Trimming shortened V by 6 bases and J by 3 bases, and 18 bases separated the two germline ends. Germline V gene lookup returns CDR1 MNHEY and CDR2 SVGAGI. CDR3 in DNA: TGTGCCAGCAGGAGCAGCGGGACAGGAAACTACGAGCAGTACTTC. Amino acids: CASRSSGTGNYEQYF.

The V and J genes are TRBV5-5 and TRBJ2-7; 12 bases are a match to TRBD2. Germline V gene sequence: CDR1 SGHKS, CDR2 YYEKEE (reference sequence). The CDR3 has 15 residues. V was clipped by 4 bases and J by 5 bases; unmatched bases: 7. In DNA form, the CDR3 reads TGTGCCAGCAGCCCTAGACTAGCGGGAGAGGACGAGCAGTACTTC. Translated, it gives CASSPRLAGEDEQYF.

The chain is built from TRBV6-5 and TRBJ1-6; the D is unclear. CDR3 size: 15 residues. Trimming cost V 0 bases and J 0 bases, with 3 bases left between them. Germline values: CDR1 MNHEY, CDR2 SVGAGI. This chain's CDR3 is CASSYSRSYNSPLHF. The CDR3 nucleotides read TGTGCCAGCAGTTACTCCCGCTCCTATAATTCACCCCTCCACTTT.

CDR3: CASSPNQNEKLFF. CDR3 bases: TGTGCCAGCTCACCAAACCAAAATGAAAAACTGTTTTTT. The J gene is TRBJ1-4, the V gene TRBV18; D unclear. V was shortened by 2 bases and J by 5 bases, with 6 bases between the two germline ends. From germline, CDR1 is KGHSH and CDR2 LQKENI. The CDR3 covers 13 residues. Full variable domain (remainder filled in from reference TRBV18 and TRBJ1-4): NAGVMQNPRHLVRRRGQEARLRCSPMKGHSHVYWYRQLPEEGLKFMVYLQKENIIDESGMPKERFSAEFPKEGPSILRIQQVVRGDSAAYFCASSPNQNEKLFFGSGTQLSVL.

This sequence joins TRBV19 and TRBJ1-2; D is uncertain. The CDR3 loop spans 15 amino acids. Germline V gives CDR1 LNHDA, CDR2 SQIVND (reference sequence). Trimming took off 1 base at V and 4 bases at J, with 13 bases between the two ends. The CDR3 DNA reads as TGTGCCAGTAGTATAGCTCAAGGGTATCGCTATGGCTACACCTTC. As protein: CASSIAQGYRYGYTF. The variable domain in full, completed from reference TRBV19 and TRBJ1-2, reads DGGITQSPKYLFRKEGQNVTLSCEQNLNHDAMYWYRQDPGQGLRLIYYSQIVNDFQKGDIAEGYSVSREKKESFPLTVTSAQKNPTAFYLCASSIAQGYRYGYTFGSGTRLTVV.

This chain links TRBV7-2 with TRBJ1-6; tentative D call: TRBD1 (6 bases). Trimming shortened V by 3 bases and J by 0 bases, and 9 bases separated the two germline ends. Germline V gives CDR1 SGHTA, CDR2 FQGNSA. There are 16 residues in the CDR3. The CDR3 reads CASSLRGSSYNSPLHF. In DNA, the CDR3 is TGTGCCAGCAGCTTGAGGGGGAGCTCCTATAATTCACCCCTCCACTTT.

This rearrangement joins TRBV18 to TRBJ2-1; 15 nucleotides match TRBD2. Germline CDR1 reads KGHSH; CDR2 reads LQKENI. The J segment lost 7 bases and the V segment lost 0 bases, leaving 4 bases of the junction unmatched. The CDR3 covers 17 residues. The DNA of the CDR3 is TGTGCCAGCTCACCACCGGGACTAGCGGGAGGTTATAATGAGCAGTTCTTC. It encodes CASSPPGLAGGYNEQFF.

This clonotype was detected a few times. The genes are TRBV6-5 and TRBJ2-1; TRBD1 matches 10 bases. This CDR3 is built from 15 residues. The V segment lost 0 bases and the J segment 8 bases; nucleotides outside the gene matches: 4. The germline V gene encodes CDR1 MNHEY and CDR2 SVGAGI. CDR3 sequence reads: CASSYSGQGWDEQFF. In DNA, the CDR3 is TGTGCCAGCAGTTACTCGGGACAGGGGTGGGATGAGCAGTTCTTC.

As DNA, the CDR3 is TGTGCCACCAGCAGAGACAGAATCTCTGGAAACACCATATATTTT. As protein: CATSRDRISGNTIYF. This chain connects TRBV15 to TRBJ1-3; unclear D gene. Germline V gives CDR1 LNHNV, CDR2 YYDKDF (reference sequence). Trimming stripped 0 bases from V and 0 bases from J, with 6 bases between. The CDR3 contains 15 residues.